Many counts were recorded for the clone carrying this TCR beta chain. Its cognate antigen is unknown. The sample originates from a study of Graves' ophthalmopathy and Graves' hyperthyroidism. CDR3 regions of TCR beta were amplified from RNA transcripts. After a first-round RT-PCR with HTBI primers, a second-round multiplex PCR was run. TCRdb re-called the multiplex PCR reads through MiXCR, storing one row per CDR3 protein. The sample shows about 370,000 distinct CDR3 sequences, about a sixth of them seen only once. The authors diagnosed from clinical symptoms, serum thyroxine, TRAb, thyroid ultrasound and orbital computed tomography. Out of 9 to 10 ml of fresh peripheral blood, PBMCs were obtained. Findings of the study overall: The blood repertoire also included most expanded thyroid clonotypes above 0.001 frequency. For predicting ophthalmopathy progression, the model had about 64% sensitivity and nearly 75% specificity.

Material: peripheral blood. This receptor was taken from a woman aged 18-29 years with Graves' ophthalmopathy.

CDR3 region: CASSPTGVSGYTF. The CDR3 nucleotides are TGTGCCAGCAGTCCGACAGGGGTCTCGGGCTACACCTTC. This chain joins TRBV27 and TRBJ1-2, with 8 nucleotides matching TRBD1. In germline, CDR1 is MNHEY, CDR2 SMNVEV (reference sequence). J was trimmed by 8 bases and V by 5 bases; bases with no gene match: 7. The CDR3 has 13 amino acids.